These 11 T cell receptor beta chains were sequenced from one sample in a study of blood T cell repertoires in COVID-19. Profiled with immunoSEQ multiplex PCR; TCRdb holds only in-frame clones, not every one. The sample holds 200,000 to 250,000 clones, roughly 80% seen once. What was sequenced was peripheral blood. These receptors were obtained from a woman aged 80 or over with acute or convalescent COVID-19.

The chain uses TRBV7-3 and TRBJ2-5; the match to TRBD2 covers 8 bases. J was trimmed by 4 bases and V by 5 bases; bases with no gene match: 9. Germline values: CDR1 SGHTA, CDR2 FQGTGA. The CDR3 extends over 15 amino acids. CDR3 in DNA: TGTGCCAGCAGCCGGAGGAGCGGGAGTGGAGAGACCCAGTACTTC. Protein sequence: CASSRRSGSGETQYF.

This clone showed up just once. This sequence joins TRBV28 and TRBJ2-1; D is perhaps TRBD2 (7 bases). Between the trimmed V and J ends, which lost 8 bases and 4 bases, there was a span of 18 bases. Germline lookup yields CDR1 MDHEN and CDR2 SYDVKM. CDR3 length: 15 amino acids. CDR3 residues: CASYTTGGGYNEQFF. The CDR3 DNA reads TGTGCCAGCTATACTACGGGGGGCGGTTACAATGAGCAGTTCTTC.

The CDR3 nucleotides read TGCAGCGTTGTAAGTCGGGGCAGGGGGCTCAATGAGCAGTTCTTC. Translated: CSVVSRGRGLNEQFF. This chain uses TRBV29-1 with TRBJ2-1; 8 bases line up with TRBD1. The germline CDR1 and CDR2 sequences are SQVTM and ANQGSEA. The ends lost 4 bases at V and 6 bases at J; junction bases unmatched: 11. CDR3 length equals 15 residues.

This rearrangement joins TRBV28 to TRBJ2-1; 9 bases agree with TRBD2. The CDR3 loop spans 13 amino acids. V shed 8 bases and J 6 bases; nucleotides not matched to a gene: 5. CDR1 and CDR2 from the germline V gene are MDHEN and SYDVKM. The chain's CDR3 is CASGREGRNEQFF. The CDR3 nucleotides read TGTGCCAGCGGGCGGGAGGGCCGCAATGAGCAGTTCTTC.

This rearrangement joins TRBV6-1 to TRBJ2-5; the match to TRBD1 covers 10 bases. V was clipped by 3 bases and J by 9 bases; unmatched bases: 10. Germline CDR1 and CDR2: MNHNS and SASEGT. The CDR3 spans 15 residues. This CDR3 is CASSDPSGTGDPQYF. CDR3 bases: TGTGCCAGCAGTGACCCATCTGGGACAGGGGACCCCCAGTACTTC.

This clone was seen only a few times. The rearrangement uses TRBV10-3 and TRBJ1-2, with D perhaps matching TRBD1 (5 bases). CDR1 is ENHRY, CDR2 SYGVKD, per germline. The CDR3 is 12 residues long. Trimming removed 3 bases at V and 8 bases at J, with 10 bases between. DNA of the CDR3: TGTGCCATCAGTGACAGGGCGGAAGGCTACACCTTC. Translated: CAISDRAEGYTF.

J is TRBJ1-3 and V is TRBV5-6; 10 bases map to TRBD1. The CDR3 totals 17 residues. Trimming cost V 4 bases and J 3 bases; bases outside gene matches: 10. Germline V lookup: CDR1 SGHDT, CDR2 YYEEEE. The CDR3 coding sequence is TGTGCCAGCAGCCCGACAGGGGGCCGAATAAATGGAAACACCATATATTTT. This codes for CASSPTGGRINGNTIYF.

This clone was recorded a few times. This chain uses TRBV2 with TRBJ2-3; possible D gene TRBD1, 5 bases. The CDR3 is made up of 13 amino acids. Germline CDR1 is SNHLY and CDR2 is FYNNEI. Trimming cost V 4 bases and J 5 bases, with 10 bases left between them. As DNA, the CDR3 is TGTGCCAGCAGTGTCAGGGCAGGAGATACGCAGTATTTT. It is translated as CASSVRAGDTQYF.

This chain connects TRBV19 to TRBJ2-5, with D perhaps matching TRBD1 (6 bases). V was trimmed by 7 bases and J by 2 bases, leaving 17 bases between them. Germline-derived CDR1 and CDR2 are LNHDA and SQIVND (reference sequence). This CDR3 is built from 15 residues. Here the CDR3 reads CASTPSPGEQETQYF. The CDR3, as DNA: TGTGCCAGTACCCCGTCGCCAGGGGAGCAAGAGACCCAGTACTTC.

This sequence joins TRBV4-2 and TRBJ1-2; tentative D call: TRBD1 (5 bases). This CDR3 has 14 residues. Germline loops: CDR1 LGHNA, CDR2 YNFKEQ. V was shortened by 0 bases and J by 8 bases, with 13 bases between the two germline ends. The CDR3 protein is CASSQDTQGKGYTF. CDR3 nucleotide sequence: TGTGCCAGCAGCCAAGATACTCAGGGCAAGGGCTACACCTTC.

V is TRBV3-1 (or the pseudogene TRBV3-2) and J is TRBJ2-7; the D is unclear. The CDR3 spans 15 residues. CDR1 and CDR2 (germline): LGHDT, YNNKEL (reference sequence). Trimming took 0 bases from V and 3 from J, leaving 12 bases between them. CDR3 amino acids: CASSQDLSTGYEQYF. CDR3 DNA sequence: TGTGCCAGCAGCCAAGATCTTAGCACCGGCTACGAGCAGTACTTC.